These 17 T cell receptor beta chains share one sample of origin, sequenced in a study of T cell responses to AZD1222 COVID-19 vaccine. Data came from immunoSEQ multiplex PCR; TCRdb stores just in-frame clones and leaves some out. The sample holds 150,000 to 200,000 clones, just over 90% seen once. The sequenced sample was peripheral blood, obtained 28 days after the second AZD1222 dose. The receptors come from an adult who received the AZD1222 COVID-19 vaccine.

This rearrangement joins TRBV7-8 to TRBJ2-1, with 7 bases aligning to TRBD1. Germline CDR1 is SGHVS and CDR2 is FQNEAQ. V trimming: 7 bases; J trimming: 7 bases; junction bases outside the gene matches: 16. The CDR3 totals 16 residues. Written as DNA, the CDR3 is TGTGCCAGCATCCTAGGGGAGCAGGGGGTTCTGAATGAGCAGTTCTTC. This codes for CASILGEQGVLNEQFF.

V gene TRBV7-8 combines with J gene TRBJ1-1, with D perhaps TRBD1 (5 bases). Trimming stripped 5 bases from V and 2 bases from J, with 18 bases between. CDR3 length: 16 residues. CDR1 and CDR2 (germline): SGHVS, FQNEAQ. In DNA, the CDR3 is TGTGCCAGCAGCCCACACATGGCAGGGTTAAACACTGAAGCTTTCTTT. This codes for CASSPHMAGLNTEAFF.

This chain links TRBV5-4 with TRBJ1-6; D perhaps matches TRBD1 (6 bases). The length of the CDR3 is 16 residues. The ends were cut back, 4 bases at V and 2 bases at J, with 13 bases in the middle. The germline V gene has CDR1 SGHNT and CDR2 YYREEE (reference sequence). The chain's CDR3 is CASSSEGGPYNSPLHF. The CDR3 coding sequence is TGTGCCAGCAGCAGTGAGGGGGGCCCCTATAATTCACCCCTCCACTTT.

V gene TRBV5-8 combines with J gene TRBJ2-7; D gene uncertain. CDR1 is SGHTS and CDR2 is YDEGEE in the germline V gene. Trimming shortened V by 4 bases and J by 3 bases, and 17 bases separated the two germline ends. The CDR3 loop spans 15 amino acids. CDR3 protein: CASSQSTARVYEQYF. In DNA, the CDR3 is TGTGCCAGCAGCCAAAGCACCGCCCGTGTCTACGAGCAGTACTTC.

This chain uses TRBV29-1 with TRBJ2-1; TRBD2 agrees at 8 bases. V dropped 6 bases and J dropped 3; count of bases not matched to a gene: 7. Germline CDR1 is SQVTM and CDR2 is ANQGSEA. The CDR3 is 14 residues long. CDR3 protein: CSVGAGANYNEQFF. In DNA, the CDR3 is TGCAGCGTGGGAGCGGGGGCGAACTACAATGAGCAGTTCTTC.

This rearrangement joins TRBV11-2 to TRBJ2-5; tentative D call: TRBD2 (6 bases). From germline, CDR1 is SGHAT and CDR2 FQNNGV. V lost 3 bases and J 4 bases, leaving 15 bases between the germline ends. The CDR3 is 15 amino acids. This CDR3 reads CASSLRLGYGETQYF. DNA of the CDR3: TGTGCCAGCAGCTTGAGACTAGGATATGGAGAGACCCAGTACTTC.

V and J are TRBV7-3 and TRBJ2-7; D is unresolved. From germline, CDR1 is SGHTA and CDR2 FQGTGA. V dropped 6 bases and J dropped 0 bases, with 12 bases sitting between them. This CDR3 has 14 residues. For the CDR3, the DNA is TGTGCCAGCAGTTCGACGGCAAGCTCCTACGAGCAGTACTTC. Its translation: CASSSTASSYEQYF.

This clone was detected only once. The chain uses TRBV15 and TRBJ1-2, with 10 bases fitting TRBD1. CDR3 size: 17 residues. With 0 bases clipped from V and 8 bases from J, the junction kept 12 bases outside the gene matches. The germline V gene has CDR1 LNHNV and CDR2 YYDKDF (reference sequence). CDR3 residues: CATSRERTGGRLGGYTF. CDR3 coding DNA: TGTGCCACCAGCAGAGAGAGGACAGGGGGGAGATTAGGCGGCTACACCTTC.

The V and J genes are TRBV5-6 and TRBJ2-5, with D possibly being TRBD1 or TRBD2 (5 bases each). CDR1 SGHDT and CDR2 YYEEEE come from the germline V gene. V was pared by 1 base and J by 5 bases, with 15 bases between. The CDR3 length is 15 residues. As DNA, the CDR3 is TGTGCCAGCAGCTTGTCAGGGACCTTGGGGGAGACCCAGTACTTC. Translating it yields CASSLSGTLGETQYF.

In DNA, the CDR3 is TGTGCTTCCCGGGGGGTAGCTGGAAACACCATATATTTT. Translated, it gives CASRGVAGNTIYF. The rearrangement joins TRBV6-5 to TRBJ1-3; weak D call: TRBD1 (5 bases). The CDR3 consists of 13 residues. CDR1 and CDR2 (germline): MNHEY, SVGAGI.

The rearrangement joins TRBV30 to TRBJ1-1, with TRBD1 identical over 7 bases. The CDR3 runs to 15 residues. The germline gives CDR1 GTSNPN, CDR2 SVGIG (reference sequence). The trim removed 1 base at V and 4 bases at J, leaving 9 bases unmatched. Here the CDR3 DNA reads TGTGCCTGGAGTGCCCCTACAGGGGTGTTCACTGAAGCTTTCTTT. It yields the protein CAWSAPTGVFTEAFF.

This clone occurred a few times. The chain couples TRBV9 to TRBJ1-2; 12 nucleotides agree with TRBD1. The CDR3 sequence is 16 residues long. Trimming cost V 4 bases and J 5 bases; bases outside gene matches: 9. Germline-derived CDR1 and CDR2 are SGDLS and YYNGEE. The CDR3 loop is CASSPQGQGAWYGYTF. The CDR3 region has the DNA TGTGCCAGCAGCCCCCAGGGACAGGGGGCGTGGTATGGCTACACCTTC.

The chain employs TRBV3-1 (or the pseudogene TRBV3-2) and TRBJ2-5; D remains ambiguous. This CDR3 has 16 amino acids. Trimming cost V 0 bases and J 7 bases, with 18 bases left between them. The germline gives CDR1 LGHDT, CDR2 YNNKEL (reference sequence). The DNA of the CDR3 is TGTGCCAGCAGCCAAGATATATTTGAAGGGCGGTCGACCCAGTACTTC. Translation: CASSQDIFEGRSTQYF.

Concerning this clone itself: The sample holds other DNA sequences that translate to the same CDR3. This chain joins TRBV5-1 and TRBJ1-1; the D gene is possibly TRBD1 (6 bases). Trimming removed 4 bases at V and 4 bases at J, with 14 bases between. Germline CDR1 SGHRS, CDR2 YFSETQ. The CDR3 length is 14 residues. Written as DNA, the CDR3 is TGCGCCAGCAGCCCAGGACAGCCATCCACTGAAGCTTTCTTT. This encodes CASSPGQPSTEAFF.

This clone was seen only a few times. V usage is TRBV5-1 and J usage is TRBJ2-7; D unclear. The CDR3 contains 13 residues. Germline values: CDR1 SGHRS, CDR2 YFSETQ. Trimming took 4 bases from V and 5 from J, leaving 13 bases between them. CDR3 in amino acids: CASSPTVRDEQYF. Written as DNA, the CDR3 is TGCGCCAGCAGCCCGACGGTCCGCGACGAGCAGTACTTC.

The J gene is TRBJ2-7, the V gene TRBV6-5; no clear D gene. The CDR3 has 14 amino acids. V was pared by 6 bases and J by 0 bases, with 12 bases between. CDR1 is MNHEY, CDR2 SVGAGI, per germline. CDR3 protein: CASRSKRVSYEQYF. DNA of the CDR3: TGTGCCAGCAGGTCAAAAAGGGTCTCCTACGAGCAGTACTTC.

The chain has TRBV6-5 and TRBJ1-5; the D gene is possibly TRBD1 (6 bases). CDR1 is MNHEY, CDR2 SVGAGI, per germline. The CDR3 length is 16 residues. The V end lost 4 bases, the J end lost 6 bases, and 19 bases lay between the germline ends. The CDR3 DNA reads as TGTGCCAGCAGTTTTCGGGCGAGGGGGGCAAGTCAGCCCCAGCATTTT. Protein sequence: CASSFRARGASQPQHF.